This T cell receptor (beta chain) was captured by sequencing in a study of T-cell memory formation after mild COVID-19. About the study: Most TCR clusters belonged to a single donor. General study findings and limits: Pre-infection memory harbored some responding clones, suggesting cross-reactive memory joined. The SARS-CoV-2 specificity of second-wave clones reaching peak at day 37 remained unverified.

CDR3 length: 18 residues. Losses at the gene ends were 0 bases for V and 6 bases for J; bases not matched to a gene: 11. Germline CDR1 is SEHNR and CDR2 is FQNEAQ (reference sequence). TCRdb analysed the 5' RACE reads with MiXCR anew, one entry per CDR3 protein. The table has about 270,000 distinct CDR3 sequences, about 20% seen once. This clonotype was counted a few times. Antigen unknown. The sequence derives from a man aged 18 to 29 who had mild COVID-19 (a few samples of this study predate the infection). Cell type and time point are not known. V usage is TRBV7-9 and J usage is TRBJ2-2; 9 nucleotides align to TRBD1. What was sequenced was PBMCs or a T cell subset sorted from them (not recorded which). CDR3 sequence (DNA): TGTGCCAGCAGCTTAGCGGAGTTCGAGACAGGGGGGTCCGGGGAGCTGTTTTTT. As protein: CASSLAEFETGGSGELFF.